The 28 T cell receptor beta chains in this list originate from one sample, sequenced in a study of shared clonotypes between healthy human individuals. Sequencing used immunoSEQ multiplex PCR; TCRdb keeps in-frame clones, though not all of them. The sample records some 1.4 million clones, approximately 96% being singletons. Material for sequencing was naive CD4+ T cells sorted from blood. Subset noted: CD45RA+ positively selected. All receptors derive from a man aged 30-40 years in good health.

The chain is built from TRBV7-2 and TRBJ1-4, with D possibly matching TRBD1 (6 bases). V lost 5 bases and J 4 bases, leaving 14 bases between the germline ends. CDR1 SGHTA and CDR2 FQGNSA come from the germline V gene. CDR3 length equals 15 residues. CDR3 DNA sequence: TGTGCCAGCAGCGGGCGGACAGCCCTTAATGAAAAACTGTTTTTT. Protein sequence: CASSGRTALNEKLFF. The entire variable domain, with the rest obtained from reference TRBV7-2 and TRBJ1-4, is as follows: GAGVSQSPSNKVTEKGKDVELRCDPISGHTALYWYRQSLGQGLEFLIYFQGNSAPDKSGLPSDRFSAERTGGSVSTLTIQRTQQEDSAVYLCASSGRTALNEKLFFGSGTQLSVL.

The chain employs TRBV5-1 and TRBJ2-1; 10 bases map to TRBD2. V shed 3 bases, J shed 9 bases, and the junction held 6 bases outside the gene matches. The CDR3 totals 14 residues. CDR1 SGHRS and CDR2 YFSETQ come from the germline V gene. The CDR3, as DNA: TGCGCCAGCAGCTCTAGCGGGAGAGAAGGTGAGCAGTTCTTC. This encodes CASSSSGREGEQFF.

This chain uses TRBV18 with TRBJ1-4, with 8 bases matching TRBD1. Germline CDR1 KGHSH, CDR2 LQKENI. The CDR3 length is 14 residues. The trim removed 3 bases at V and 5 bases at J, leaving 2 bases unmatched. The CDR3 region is CASSPRDRNEKLFF. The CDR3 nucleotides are TGTGCCAGCTCACCGCGGGACAGGAATGAAAAACTGTTTTTT.

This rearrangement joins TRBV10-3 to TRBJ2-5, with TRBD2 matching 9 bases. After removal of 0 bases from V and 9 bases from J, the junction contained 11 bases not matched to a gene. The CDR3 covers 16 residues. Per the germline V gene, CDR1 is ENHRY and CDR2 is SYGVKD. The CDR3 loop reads CAISESASGDYGAQYF. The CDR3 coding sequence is TGTGCCATCAGTGAGTCGGCTAGCGGGGATTATGGGGCCCAGTACTTC.

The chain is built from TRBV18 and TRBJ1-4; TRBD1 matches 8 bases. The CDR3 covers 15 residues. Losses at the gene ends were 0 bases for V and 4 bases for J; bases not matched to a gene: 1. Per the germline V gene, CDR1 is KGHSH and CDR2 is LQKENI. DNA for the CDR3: TGTGCCAGCTCACCACCGGGACAGGTTAATGAAAAACTGTTTTTT. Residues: CASSPPGQVNEKLFF. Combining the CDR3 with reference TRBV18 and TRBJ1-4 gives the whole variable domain NAGVMQNPRHLVRRRGQEARLRCSPMKGHSHVYWYRQLPEEGLKFMVYLQKENIIDESGMPKERFSAEFPKEGPSILRIQQVVRGDSAAYFCASSPPGQVNEKLFFGSGTQLSVL.

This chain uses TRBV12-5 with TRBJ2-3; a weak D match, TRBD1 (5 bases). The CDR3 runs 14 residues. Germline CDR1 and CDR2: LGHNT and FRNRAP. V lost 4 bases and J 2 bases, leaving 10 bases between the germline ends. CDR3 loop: CASGWGPTTDTQYF. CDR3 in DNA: TGTGCTAGTGGTTGGGGCCCAACCACAGATACGCAGTATTTT.

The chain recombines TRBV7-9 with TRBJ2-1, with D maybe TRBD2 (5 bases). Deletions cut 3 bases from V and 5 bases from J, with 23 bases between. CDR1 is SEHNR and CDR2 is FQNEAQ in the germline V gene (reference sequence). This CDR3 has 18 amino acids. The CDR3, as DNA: TGTGCCAGCAGCTTTTATCCCCTAGCCGCTCCGATGGACAATGAGCAGTTCTTC. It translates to CASSFYPLAAPMDNEQFF.

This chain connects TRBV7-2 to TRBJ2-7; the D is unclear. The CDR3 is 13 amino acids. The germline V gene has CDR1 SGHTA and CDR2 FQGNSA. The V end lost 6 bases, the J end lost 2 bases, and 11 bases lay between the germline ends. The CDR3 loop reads CASSIVGTYEQYF. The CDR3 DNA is TGTGCCAGCAGTATCGTAGGCACCTACGAGCAGTACTTC. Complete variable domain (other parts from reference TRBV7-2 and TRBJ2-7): GAGVSQSPSNKVTEKGKDVELRCDPISGHTALYWYRQSLGQGLEFLIYFQGNSAPDKSGLPSDRFSAERTGGSVSTLTIQRTQQEDSAVYLCASSIVGTYEQYFGPGTRLTVT.

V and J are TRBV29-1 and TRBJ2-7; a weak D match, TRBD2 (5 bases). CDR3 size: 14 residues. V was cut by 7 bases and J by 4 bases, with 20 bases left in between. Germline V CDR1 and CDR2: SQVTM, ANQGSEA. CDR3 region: CSGVTWTVSYEQYF. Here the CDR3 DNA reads TGCAGCGGAGTTACGTGGACTGTCTCTTACGAGCAGTACTTC.

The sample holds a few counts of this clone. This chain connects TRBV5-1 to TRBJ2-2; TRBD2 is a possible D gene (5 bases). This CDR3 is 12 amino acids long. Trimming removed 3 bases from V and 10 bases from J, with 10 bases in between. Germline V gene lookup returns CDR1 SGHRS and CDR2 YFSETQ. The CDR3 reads CASSSSGLELFF. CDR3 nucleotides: TGCGCCAGCAGCTCTTCAGGACTGGAGCTGTTTTTT.

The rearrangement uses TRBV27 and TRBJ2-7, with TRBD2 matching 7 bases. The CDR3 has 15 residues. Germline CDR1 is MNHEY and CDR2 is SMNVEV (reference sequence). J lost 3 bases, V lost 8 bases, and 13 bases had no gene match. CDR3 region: CASEGDGGGLYEQYF. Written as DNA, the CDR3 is TGTGCCAGCGAAGGAGACGGGGGAGGGCTCTACGAGCAGTACTTC.

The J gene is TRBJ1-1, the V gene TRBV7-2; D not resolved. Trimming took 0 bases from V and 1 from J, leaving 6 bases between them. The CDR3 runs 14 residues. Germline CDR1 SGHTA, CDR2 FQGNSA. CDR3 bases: TGTGCCAGCAGCTTAGCCGTCAGGAACACTGAAGCTTTCTTT. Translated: CASSLAVRNTEAFF.

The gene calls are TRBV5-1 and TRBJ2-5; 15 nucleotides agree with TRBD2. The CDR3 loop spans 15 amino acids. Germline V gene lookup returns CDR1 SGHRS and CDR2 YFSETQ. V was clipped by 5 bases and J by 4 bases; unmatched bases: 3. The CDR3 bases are TGCGCCAGCAGTAGGACTAGCGGGAGGGGAGAGACCCAGTACTTC. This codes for CASSRTSGRGETQYF.

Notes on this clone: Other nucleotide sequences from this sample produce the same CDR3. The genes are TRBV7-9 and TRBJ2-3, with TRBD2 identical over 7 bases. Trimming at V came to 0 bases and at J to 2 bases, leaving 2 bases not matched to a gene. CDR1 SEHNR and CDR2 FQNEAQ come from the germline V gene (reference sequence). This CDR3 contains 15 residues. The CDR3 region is CASSLAAGATDTQYF. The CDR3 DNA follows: TGTGCCAGCAGCTTAGCGGCGGGAGCCACAGATACGCAGTATTTT.

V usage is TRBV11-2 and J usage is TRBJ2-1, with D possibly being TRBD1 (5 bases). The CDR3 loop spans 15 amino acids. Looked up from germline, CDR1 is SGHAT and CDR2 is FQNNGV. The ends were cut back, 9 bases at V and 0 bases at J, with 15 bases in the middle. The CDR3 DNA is TGTGCCAGTACAGGTCTCGGTGACTCCTACAATGAGCAGTTCTTC. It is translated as CASTGLGDSYNEQFF.

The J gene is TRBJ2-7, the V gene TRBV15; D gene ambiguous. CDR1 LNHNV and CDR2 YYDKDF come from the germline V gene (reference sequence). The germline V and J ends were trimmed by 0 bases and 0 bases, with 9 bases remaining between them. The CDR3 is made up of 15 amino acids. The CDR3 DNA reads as TGTGCCACCAGCAGAGATTTAGGCTACTCCTACGAGCAGTACTTC. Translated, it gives CATSRDLGYSYEQYF.

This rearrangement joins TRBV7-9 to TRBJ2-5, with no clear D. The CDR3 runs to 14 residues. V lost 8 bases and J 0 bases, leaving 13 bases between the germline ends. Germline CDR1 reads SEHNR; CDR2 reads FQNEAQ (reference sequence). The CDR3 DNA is TGTGCCAGCGAACCGAAAATGTACCAAGAGACCCAGTACTTC. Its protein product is CASEPKMYQETQYF.

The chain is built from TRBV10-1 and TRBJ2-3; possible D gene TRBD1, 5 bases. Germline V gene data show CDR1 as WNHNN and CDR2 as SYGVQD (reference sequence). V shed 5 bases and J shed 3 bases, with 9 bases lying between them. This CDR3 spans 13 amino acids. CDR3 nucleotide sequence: TGCGCCAGCAGTAAACAGGTGACAGATACGCAGTATTTT. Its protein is CASSKQVTDTQYF.

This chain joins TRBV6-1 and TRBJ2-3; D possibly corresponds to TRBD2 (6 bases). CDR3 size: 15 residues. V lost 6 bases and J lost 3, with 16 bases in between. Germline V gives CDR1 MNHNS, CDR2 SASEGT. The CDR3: CASRYRDAGTDTQYF. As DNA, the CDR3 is TGTGCCAGCAGGTACCGGGACGCGGGAACAGATACGCAGTATTTT.

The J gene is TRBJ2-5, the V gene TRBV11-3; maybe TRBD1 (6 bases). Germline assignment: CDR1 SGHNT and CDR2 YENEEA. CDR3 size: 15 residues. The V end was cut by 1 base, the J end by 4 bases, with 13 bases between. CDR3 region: CASSLGPGDRETQYF. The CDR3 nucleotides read TGTGCCAGCAGCTTAGGGCCAGGGGATCGAGAGACCCAGTACTTC. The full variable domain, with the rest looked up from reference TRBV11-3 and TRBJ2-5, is EAGVVQSPRYKIIEKKQPVAFWCNPISGHNTLYWYLQNLGQGPELLIRYENEEAVDDSQLPKDRFSAERLKGVDSTLKIQPAELGDSAVYLCASSLGPGDRETQYFGPGTRLLVL.

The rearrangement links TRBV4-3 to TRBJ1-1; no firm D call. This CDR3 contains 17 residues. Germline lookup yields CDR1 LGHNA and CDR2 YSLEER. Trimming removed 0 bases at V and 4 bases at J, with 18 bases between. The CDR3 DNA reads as TGCGCCAGCAGCCAAGAGCCCTATCAGGTTCTTACCACTGAAGCTTTCTTT. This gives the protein CASSQEPYQVLTTEAFF.

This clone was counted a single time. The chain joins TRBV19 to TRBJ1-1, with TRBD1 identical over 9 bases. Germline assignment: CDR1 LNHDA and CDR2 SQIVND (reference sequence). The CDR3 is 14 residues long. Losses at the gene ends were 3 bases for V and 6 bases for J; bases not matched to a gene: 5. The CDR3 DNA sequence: TGTGCCAGTAGTATCGACAGGGGGATATCTGAAGCTTTCTTT. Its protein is CASSIDRGISEAFF. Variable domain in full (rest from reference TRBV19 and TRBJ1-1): DGGITQSPKYLFRKEGQNVTLSCEQNLNHDAMYWYRQDPGQGLRLIYYSQIVNDFQKGDIAEGYSVSREKKESFPLTVTSAQKNPTAFYLCASSIDRGISEAFFGQGTRLTVV.

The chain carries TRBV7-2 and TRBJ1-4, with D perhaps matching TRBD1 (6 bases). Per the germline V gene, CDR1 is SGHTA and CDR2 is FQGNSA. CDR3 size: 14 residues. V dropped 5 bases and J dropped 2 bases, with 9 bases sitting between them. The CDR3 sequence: CASSAQGTNEKLFF. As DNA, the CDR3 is TGTGCCAGCAGCGCACAGGGTACTAATGAAAAACTGTTTTTT.

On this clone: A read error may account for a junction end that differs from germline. CDR3 sequence: CSFEGRPGQPQHF. CDR3 in DNA: TGCAGCTTTGAGGGCCGACCGGGTCAGCCCCAGCATTTT. The J gene is TRBJ1-5, the V gene TRBV29-1; D not resolved. CDR1 SQVTM and CDR2 ANQGSEA come from the germline V gene. This CDR3 is 13 amino acids long.

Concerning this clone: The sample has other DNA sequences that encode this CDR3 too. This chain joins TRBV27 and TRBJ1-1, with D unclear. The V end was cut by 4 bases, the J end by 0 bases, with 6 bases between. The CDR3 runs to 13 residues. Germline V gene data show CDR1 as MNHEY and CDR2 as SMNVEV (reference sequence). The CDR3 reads CASSSRVNTEAFF. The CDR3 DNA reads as TGTGCCAGCAGTTCTCGGGTGAACACTGAAGCTTTCTTT.

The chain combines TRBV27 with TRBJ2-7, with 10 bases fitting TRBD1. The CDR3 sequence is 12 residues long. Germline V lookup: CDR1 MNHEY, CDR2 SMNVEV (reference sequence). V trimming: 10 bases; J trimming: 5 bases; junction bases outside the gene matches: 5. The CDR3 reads CATRDRGHEQYF. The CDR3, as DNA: TGTGCCACCCGGGACAGGGGACACGAGCAGTACTTC.

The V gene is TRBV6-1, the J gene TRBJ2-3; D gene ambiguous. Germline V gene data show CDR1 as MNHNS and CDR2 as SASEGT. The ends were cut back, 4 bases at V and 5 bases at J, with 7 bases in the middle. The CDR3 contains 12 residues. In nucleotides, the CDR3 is TGTGCCAGCAGTGCCACCGGAGATACGCAGTATTTT. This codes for CASSATGDTQYF.

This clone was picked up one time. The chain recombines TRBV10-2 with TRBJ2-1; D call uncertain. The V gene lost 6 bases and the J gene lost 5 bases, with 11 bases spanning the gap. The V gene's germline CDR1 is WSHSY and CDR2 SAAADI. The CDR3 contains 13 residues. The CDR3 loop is CASRKARHNEQFF. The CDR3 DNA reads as TGCGCCAGCAGGAAAGCGCGGCACAATGAGCAGTTCTTC.